This is a list of T cell receptor beta chains from one sample in a study of blood T cell repertoires in COVID-19. TCRdb's copy holds only in-frame clones and misses some; the assay was immunoSEQ multiplex PCR. The table lists more than 65,000 clones, about 90% of them singletons. Sequencing input: peripheral blood. All receptors derive from a human donor in a cohort sampled during active COVID-19. Both conserved end residues are part of each CDR3.

J,V,CDR3
TRBJ2-7,TRBV19,CASSPKQGAYEQYF
TRBJ1-1,TRBV27,CASSARQGLVWTEAFF
TRBJ2-1,TRBV5-1,CASSLRQGTYNEQFF
TRBJ2-3,TRBV5-1,CASSFSGGDTDTQYF
TRBJ1-4,TRBV6-2/TRBV6-3,CASSSRTGSTNEKLFF
TRBJ1-1,TRBV6-7,CASSYSSGVNTEAFF
TRBJ1-1,TRBV4-2,CASSPWTGPENTEAFF
TRBJ2-1,TRBV27,CASSLPGTGGRGEQFF
TRBJ2-5,TRBV12-3/TRBV12-4,CASSFRETQYF
TRBJ2-7,TRBV27,CASSPNLGGEQYF
TRBJ2-7,TRBV19,CASSITGQGYEQYF
TRBJ1-1,TRBV27,CASSQGNTEAFF
TRBJ1-1,TRBV28,CASSLGQGAWGTEAFF
TRBJ1-3,TRBV15,CATSRDLDGGNTIYF
TRBJ2-1,TRBV19,CATRGGAFPSEQFF
TRBJ1-1,TRBV18,CASSPGRGRNTEAFF
TRBJ2-6,TRBV6-2/TRBV6-3,CASSPSSVLTF
TRBJ1-2,TRBV9,CASSVDRLAQGGYTF
TRBJ2-1,TRBV11-2,CASSPGGIDRHYNEQFF
TRBJ1-5,TRBV28,CASSFGPISNQPQHF
TRBJ1-2,TRBV12-3/TRBV12-4,CASSFLRVGYTF
TRBJ1-2,TRBV6-1,CASSDGARGSLYGYTF
TRBJ2-7,TRBV30,CAWNSLGLSTYEQYF
TRBJ2-7,TRBV29-1,CSVLTGSHYEQYF
TRBJ2-5,TRBV6-5,CASRSKLNRAETQYF
TRBJ1-4,TRBV19,CASSSPRGIGEKLFF
TRBJ1-6,TRBV28,CASRKDRRFNSPLHF
TRBJ1-3,TRBV7-9,CASSGDIASGNTIYF
TRBJ2-7,TRBV5-1,CASSLATGAGEQYF
TRBJ2-7,TRBV29-1,CSVGTDEQYF
TRBJ1-2,TRBV13,CASSSGGRGYTF
TRBJ2-7,TRBV5-6,CASSRGGPSYEQYF
TRBJ2-7,TRBV7-6,CASSLYREFASGEQYF
TRBJ2-3,TRBV14,CASSPTGHTDTQYF
TRBJ1-5,TRBV2,CASSNQGSSNQPQHF
TRBJ1-6,TRBV28,CASNLRTGGARSSPLHF
TRBJ1-2,TRBV13,CASSLGRVNYGYTF
TRBJ1-2,TRBV5-1,CASSFETLSNTGDGYTF
TRBJ2-3,TRBV29-1,CSSLSGGHTDTQYF
TRBJ1-2,TRBV20-1,CSARAGSGYTF
TRBJ2-7,TRBV21-1,CASSKDTYEQYF
TRBJ1-2,TRBV5-1,CASSFPKTGEKYGYTF
TRBJ1-5,TRBV28,CASRPPTTGAQPQHF
TRBJ2-7,TRBV27,CASSLGGGGSYEQYF
TRBJ2-7,TRBV18,CASSPTRDRPSEQYF